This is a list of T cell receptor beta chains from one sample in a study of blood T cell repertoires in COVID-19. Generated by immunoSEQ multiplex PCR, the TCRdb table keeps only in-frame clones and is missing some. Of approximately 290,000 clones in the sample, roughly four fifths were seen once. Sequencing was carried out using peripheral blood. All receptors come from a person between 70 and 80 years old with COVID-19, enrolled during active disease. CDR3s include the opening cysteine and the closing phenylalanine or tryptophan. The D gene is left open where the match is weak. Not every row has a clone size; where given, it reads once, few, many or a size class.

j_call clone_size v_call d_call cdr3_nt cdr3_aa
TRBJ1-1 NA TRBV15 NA TGTGCCACCAGCAAATCAGGGATTTTTACTGAAGCTTTCTTT CATSKSGIFTEAFF
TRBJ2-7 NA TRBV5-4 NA TGTGCCAGCAGCTTAGGAGGGCAGGGGGGTTTAGAGCAGTACTTC CASSLGGQGGLEQYF
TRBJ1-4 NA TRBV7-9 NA TGTGCCAGCAGCTTAGGGCAGGGTAGTGAAAAACTGTTTTTT CASSLGQGSEKLFF
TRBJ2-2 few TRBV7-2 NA TGTGCCAGCAGCTTATCCAGGGAGCTGTTTTTT CASSLSRELFF
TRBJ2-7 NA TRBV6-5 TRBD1 TGTGCCAGCAGTTCTCCGGGACAGAAGGTCGGCGAGCAGTACTTC CASSSPGQKVGEQYF
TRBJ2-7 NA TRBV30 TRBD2 TGTGCCTGGGACAAGACTAGCGGGGACACCTACGAGCAGTACTTC CAWDKTSGDTYEQYF
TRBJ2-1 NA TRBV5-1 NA TGCGCCAGCAGCTTGGTGGGCGGCAGGGACTACAATGAGCAGTTCTTC CASSLVGGRDYNEQFF
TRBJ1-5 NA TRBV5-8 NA TGTGCCAGCAGCCCTCAGATGGCCCAGCATTTT CASSPQMAQHF
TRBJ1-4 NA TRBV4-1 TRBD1 TGCGCCAGCAGCCAAGATCCCGGGGGACAGTCAGGAAAACTGTTTTTT CASSQDPGGQSGKLFF
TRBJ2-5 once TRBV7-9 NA TGTGCCAGCAGCTTTAGGAAGGGGTTAGAAGAGACCCAGTACTTC CASSFRKGLEETQYF
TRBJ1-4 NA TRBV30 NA TGTGCCTGGAGTGTACGGGAACGAGGGTATGAAAAACTGTTTTTT CAWSVRERGYEKLFF
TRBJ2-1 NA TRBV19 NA TGTGCCAGTACCCGAGGCCTAACCTCTTACAATGAGCAGTTCTTC CASTRGLTSYNEQFF
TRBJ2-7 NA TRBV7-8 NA TGTGCCAGCAGCTTAATTTCAGGTTCTGGGGGCCACGAGCAGTACTTC CASSLISGSGGHEQYF
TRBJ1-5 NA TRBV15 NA TGTGCCACCAGCCGACCCGGCCCAGGGTCCGATCAGCCCCAGCATTTT CATSRPGPGSDQPQHF
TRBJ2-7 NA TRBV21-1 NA TGTGCCAAAAAAACAGGGGTCTACGAGCAGTACTTC CAKKTGVYEQYF
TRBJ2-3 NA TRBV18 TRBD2 TGTGCCAGCTCAGACCTCGCTCCCGGGACTAGCGGGAGTTATACGCAGTATTTT CASSDLAPGTSGSYTQYF